A single sample gave rise to the 30 T cell receptor beta chains below, sequenced in a study of T cells expressing NK-cell markers. Each CDR3 protein gets one entry in TCRdb, which reprocessed the 5' RACE reads and gives no DNA. Recorded for this sample: a few hundred thousand distinct CDR3 sequences. What was sequenced was blood T cells: a sorted CD56 or NKG2C T cell subset, CD4+ or CD8+ T cells, or bulk PBMC T cells (not recorded which). Every receptor here comes from a man aged 18-70 years in good health.

This chain joins TRBV10-3 and TRBJ2-7; TCRdb's D call, TRBD1, is unchecked because there is no DNA. CDR1 and CDR2 from the germline V gene are ENHRY and SYGVKD. The CDR3 sequence is 14 residues long. CDR3 loop: CAISRDTASYEQYF.

The rearrangement joins TRBV12-3 or TRBV12-4 to TRBJ2-3; TCRdb outputs TRBD1, but without DNA this stays unchecked. The CDR3 runs 14 residues. CDR3 sequence reads: CASNGDKSTDTQYF.

The chain recombines TRBV11-2 with TRBJ2-3; TCRdb selects TRBD1, and the lack of DNA leaves this call unchecked. Germline CDR1 reads SGHAT; CDR2 reads FQNNGV. The CDR3 consists of 13 residues. The CDR3 sequence is CASSRDRADTQYF. The full variable domain, with the rest looked up from reference TRBV11-2 and TRBJ2-3, is EAGVAQSPRYKIIEKRQSVAFWCNPISGHATLYWYQQILGQGPKLLIQFQNNGVVDDSQLPKDRFSAERLKGVDSTLKIQPAKLEDSAVYLCASSRDRADTQYFGPGTRLTVL.

The J gene is TRBJ2-1, the V gene TRBV5-1; TCRdb calls TRBD2, which cannot be checked without DNA. CDR3 size: 15 residues. Germline V gene sequence: CDR1 SGHRS, CDR2 YFSETQ. CDR3 in amino acids: CASVRTGRGYNEQFF. The entire variable domain, with the rest obtained from reference TRBV5-1 and TRBJ2-1, is as follows: KAGVTQTPRYLIKTRGQQVTLSCSPISGHRSVSWYQQTPGQGLQFLFEYFSETQRNKGNFPGRFSGRQFSNSRSEMNVSTLELGDSALYLCASVRTGRGYNEQFFGPGTRLTVL.

This chain connects TRBV2 to TRBJ2-3; TCRdb designates TRBD2, a call that cannot be tested without DNA. CDR1 is SNHLY, CDR2 FYNNEI, per germline. This CDR3 has 15 amino acids. This CDR3 reads CASSETGLVGDTQYF.

V is TRBV5-1 and J is TRBJ2-5; the TCRdb call, TRBD1, lacks DNA for checking. The CDR3 consists of 16 residues. In germline, CDR1 is SGHRS, CDR2 YFSETQ. CDR3 sequence: CASRLSGTGGQETQYF.

The chain links TRBV28 to TRBJ1-5; TCRdb gives TRBD1 as the D gene, but with no DNA this cannot be confirmed. There are 15 residues in the CDR3. Germline V gene data show CDR1 as MDHEN and CDR2 as SYDVKM. This CDR3 reads CASSLNRGLVQPQHF. The whole variable domain, filled in from reference TRBV28 and TRBJ1-5, reads DVKVTQSSRYLVKRTGEKVFLECVQDMDHENMFWYRQDPGLGLRLIYFSYDVKMKEKGDIPEGYSVSREKKERFSLILESASTNQTSMYLCASSLNRGLVQPQHFGDGTRLSIL.

The CDR3 sequence is CASSNRGEKLFF. This chain links TRBV12-3 or TRBV12-4 with TRBJ1-4. CDR3 length: 12 residues.

V usage is TRBV3-1 and J usage is TRBJ2-1; TCRdb reports TRBD1, a call that lacks DNA to check it against. Looked up from germline, CDR1 is LGHDT and CDR2 is YNNKEL (reference sequence). The CDR3 is made up of 16 amino acids. The chain's CDR3 is CASSHLFRDRANEQFF.

V usage is TRBV6-1 and J usage is TRBJ1-2; the TCRdb D gene call, TRBD1, has no DNA to confirm it. The CDR3 spans 14 residues. Germline loops: CDR1 MNHNS, CDR2 SASEGT. The CDR3 region is CASSERGEYYGYTF.

The V gene is TRBV28, the J gene TRBJ2-1; there is no DNA to check the TCRdb D call of TRBD1. From germline, CDR1 is MDHEN and CDR2 SYDVKM. The CDR3 totals 16 residues. The CDR3 sequence is CASSLSGAWARNEQFF.

The chain couples TRBV20-1 to TRBJ2-3; absent DNA, TCRdb's TRBD1 call cannot be checked. This CDR3 comprises 15 residues. Germline assignment: CDR1 DFQATT and CDR2 SNEGSKA (reference sequence). The CDR3 sequence is CSALWRGGQSDTQYF.

This rearrangement joins TRBV7-3 to TRBJ2-1; with no DNA, the TCRdb D assignment of TRBD1 cannot be verified. Germline lookup yields CDR1 SGHTA and CDR2 FQGTGA. The CDR3 runs 17 residues. Here the CDR3 reads CASSSPDPGRSSDEQFF.

The genes are TRBV28 and TRBJ2-2. The germline V gene encodes CDR1 MDHEN and CDR2 SYDVKM. The CDR3 extends over 13 amino acids. The CDR3 sequence: CASSLSAFGELFF.

The chain has TRBV12-3 or TRBV12-4 and TRBJ2-5; TCRdb's D call, TRBD1, is unchecked because there is no DNA. CDR3 size: 17 residues. CDR3 region: CASSRGTPGRLQETQYF.

The genes are TRBV23-1 and TRBJ2-2; TCRdb's D gene call, TRBD1, goes unchecked for lack of DNA. TRBV23-1 is recorded as an ORF, its role being uncertain. This CDR3 region has 19 residues. CDR3: CASSHLGTGENVTPGSCFF.

The genes are TRBV7-9 and TRBJ2-7; TCRdb picks TRBD1, but there is no DNA to check that call. Germline V gene sequence: CDR1 SEHNR, CDR2 FQNEAQ (reference sequence). The CDR3 consists of 15 residues. CDR3 amino acids: CASSGYTGQPYEQYF.

The gene calls are TRBV18 and TRBJ2-1. Germline CDR1 KGHSH, CDR2 LQKENI. This CDR3 region has 15 residues. CDR3 in amino acids: CASSHASISNNEQFF.

J is TRBJ2-1 and V is TRBV12-1; no DNA is available, so the TRBD2 call from TCRdb remains unchecked. TRBV12-1 is given as a pseudogene. The CDR3 length is 15 residues. The CDR3 here is CASNAGGLLYNEQFF.

The V and J genes are TRBV5-1 and TRBJ1-6; TCRdb reports TRBD1, a call that lacks DNA to check it against. This CDR3 has 14 amino acids. Germline V CDR1 and CDR2: SGHRS, YFSETQ. The CDR3: CASSLASRGSPLHF.

V usage is TRBV25-1 and J usage is TRBJ2-5. CDR1 and CDR2 from the germline V gene are MGHDK and SYGVNS. The CDR3 is made up of 13 amino acids. CDR3 sequence reads: CASSERNQETQYF.

J is TRBJ2-4 and V is TRBV3-1. Looked up from germline, CDR1 is LGHDT and CDR2 is YNNKEL (reference sequence). The CDR3 is made up of 15 amino acids. The chain's CDR3 is CASSQVWGAKNIQYF. The full variable domain, rest sourced from reference TRBV3-1 and TRBJ2-4, is DTAVSQTPKYLVTQMGNDKSIKCEQNLGHDTMYWYKQDSKKFLKIMFSYNNKELIINETVPNRFSPKSPDKAHLNLHINSLELGDSAVYFCASSQVWGAKNIQYFGAGTRLSVL.

V and J are TRBV30 and TRBJ1-2; TCRdb indicates TRBD1, and absent DNA this call remains unverified. Germline V gives CDR1 GTSNPN, CDR2 SVGIG (reference sequence). This CDR3 spans 15 amino acids. The CDR3 loop reads CAWNIPGPPYYGYTF.

V and J are TRBV12-3 or TRBV12-4 and TRBJ2-4. CDR3 length equals 15 residues. The CDR3 is CASSANLVGQNIQYF.

The chain links TRBV12-3 or TRBV12-4 to TRBJ2-1; TCRdb names TRBD1, which stays unverified in the absence of DNA. The CDR3 covers 15 residues. CDR3 sequence reads: CASSTQGAVGHEQFF.

The chain joins TRBV12-5 to TRBJ2-2. The CDR3 is 13 amino acids. Germline CDR1 and CDR2: LGHNT and FRNRAP. The CDR3 here is CASGPRVSGELFF.

The V gene is TRBV7-8, the J gene TRBJ2-2; no DNA is available, so the TRBD2 call from TCRdb remains unchecked. CDR3 length: 19 residues. The germline CDR1 and CDR2 sequences are SGHVS and FQNEAQ. The CDR3 sequence: CASSLAQGLAGINTGELFF.

The chain combines TRBV28 with TRBJ2-7. The CDR3 runs 14 residues. Per the germline V gene, CDR1 is MDHEN and CDR2 is SYDVKM. The CDR3 protein is CASSFVVTLGEQYF.

This chain uses TRBV5-5 with TRBJ2-1. The CDR3 extends over 13 amino acids. Looked up from germline, CDR1 is SGHKS and CDR2 is YYEKEE (reference sequence). The CDR3 is CASSSDGVGEQFF.

The chain couples TRBV9 to TRBJ2-5; TCRdb lists TRBD2, though no DNA is available to test this call. Germline V gene sequence: CDR1 SGDLS, CDR2 YYNGEE. The CDR3 spans 16 residues. CDR3 region: CASSVGRGGAGETQYF.